This T cell receptor beta chain comes out of a study of spatial heterogeneity in lung cancer. The sample holds many counts of this clonotype. TCRdb independently ran MiXCR on the 5' RACE reads; one entry per CDR3 protein. The sample has about 39,000 distinct CDR3 sequences, roughly 6% seen once. Regarding time point: sample taken at primary tumor resection. Sequencing of whole RNA from tumor, nontumor lung or frozen PBMC involved no sorting. The CDR3 is 13 amino acids. V dropped 4 bases and J dropped 1 base, with 8 bases sitting between them. Germline V lookup: CDR1 GTSNPN, CDR2 SVGIG (reference sequence).

The TCR was taken from a male donor with early-stage non-small cell lung cancer. The rearrangement links TRBV30 to TRBJ1-5, with D perhaps matching TRBD1 (5 bases). Sample: PBMCs, taken at surgery. The chain's CDR3 is CAWNRYSNQPQHF. The CDR3 DNA is TGTGCCTGGAACAGGTACAGCAATCAGCCCCAGCATTTT. The full variable domain, in which reference TRBV30 and TRBJ1-5 provide the parts outside the CDR3, is SQTIHQWPATLVQPVGSPLSLECTVEGTSNPNLYWYRQAAGRGLQLLFYSVGIGQISSEVPQNLSASRPQDRQFILSSKKLLLSDSGFYLCAWNRYSNQPQHFGDGTRLSIL.